This T cell receptor (beta chain) was identified during a study of shared clonotypes between healthy human individuals. On the study more broadly: The study used three CD4 naive, three CD4 memory, two CD8 naive and one CD8 memory plate per donor. General observations from the study: Among non-shared clonotypes, generation probabilities were lower than among those shared by all four donors. Donors were few, which limited the genetic and exposure-history diversity represented.

CDR3 length: 15 amino acids. Looked up from germline, CDR1 is SGHTS and CDR2 is YDEGEE. The trim removed 0 bases at V and 3 bases at J, leaving 2 bases unmatched. A word on this clone: The target antigen is unknown.

The repertoire was sequenced with immunoSEQ multiplex PCR; TCRdb's copy has only in-frame clones and lacks some. Of around 1.1 million clones listed, 70% to 80% are singletons. Splitting of CD4+ cells produced CD45RA+ naive and CD45RA-negative memory subsets. The sequence was obtained from a man aged 18 to 29 in good health. Some clones in this sample may be carry-over from other donors' samples. V and J are TRBV5-8 and TRBJ1-5; 8 bases fit TRBD1. Input material: memory CD4+ T cells from PBMCs. Indicated subset: CD45RA-negative fraction. The chain's CDR3 is CASSLGQGPNQPQHF. CDR3 bases: TGTGCCAGCAGCTTGGGACAGGGGCCCAATCAGCCCCAGCATTTT.